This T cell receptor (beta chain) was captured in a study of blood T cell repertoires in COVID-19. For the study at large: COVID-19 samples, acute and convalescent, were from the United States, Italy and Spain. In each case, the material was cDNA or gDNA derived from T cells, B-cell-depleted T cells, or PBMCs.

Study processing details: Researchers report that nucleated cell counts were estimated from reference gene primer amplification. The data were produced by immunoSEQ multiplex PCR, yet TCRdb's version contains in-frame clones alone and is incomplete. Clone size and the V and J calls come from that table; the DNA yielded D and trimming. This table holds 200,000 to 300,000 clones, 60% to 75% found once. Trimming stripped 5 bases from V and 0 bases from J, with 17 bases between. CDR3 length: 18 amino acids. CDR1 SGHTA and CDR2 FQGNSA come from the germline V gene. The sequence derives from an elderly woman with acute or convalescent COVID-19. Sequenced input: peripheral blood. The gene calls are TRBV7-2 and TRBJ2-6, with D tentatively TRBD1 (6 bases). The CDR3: CASSEAGTLLSGANVLTF. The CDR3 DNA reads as TGTGCCAGCAGCGAAGCTGGGACACTCCTCTCTGGGGCCAACGTCCTGACTTTC.